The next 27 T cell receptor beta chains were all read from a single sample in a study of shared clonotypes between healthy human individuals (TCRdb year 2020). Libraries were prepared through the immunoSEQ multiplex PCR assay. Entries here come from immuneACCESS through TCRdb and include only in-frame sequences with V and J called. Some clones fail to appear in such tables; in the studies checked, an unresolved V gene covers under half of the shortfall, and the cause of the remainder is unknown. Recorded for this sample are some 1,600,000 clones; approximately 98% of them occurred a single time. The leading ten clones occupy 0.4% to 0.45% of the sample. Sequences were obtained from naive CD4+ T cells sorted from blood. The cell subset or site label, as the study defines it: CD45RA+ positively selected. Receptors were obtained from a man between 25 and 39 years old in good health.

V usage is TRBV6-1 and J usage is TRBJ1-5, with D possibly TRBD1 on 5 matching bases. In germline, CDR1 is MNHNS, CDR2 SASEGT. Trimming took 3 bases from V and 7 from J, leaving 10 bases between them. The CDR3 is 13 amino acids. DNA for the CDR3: TGTGCCAGCAGTGACAGGGCTTACCAGCCCCAGCATTTT. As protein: CASSDRAYQPQHF.

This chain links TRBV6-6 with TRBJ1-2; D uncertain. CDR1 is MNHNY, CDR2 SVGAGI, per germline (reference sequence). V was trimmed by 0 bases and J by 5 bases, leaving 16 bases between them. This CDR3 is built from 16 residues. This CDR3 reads CASSYSKATQGYGYTF. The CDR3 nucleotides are TGTGCCAGCAGTTACTCAAAAGCAACACAAGGGTATGGCTACACCTTC.

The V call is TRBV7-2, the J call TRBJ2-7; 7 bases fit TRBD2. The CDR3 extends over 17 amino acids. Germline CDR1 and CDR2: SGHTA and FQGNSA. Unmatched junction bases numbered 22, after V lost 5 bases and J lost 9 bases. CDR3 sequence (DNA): TGTGCCAGCAGCACTCCCCTCGCAGGACTAGGAAGCTCCGTGCAGTACTTC. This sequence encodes CASSTPLAGLGSSVQYF.

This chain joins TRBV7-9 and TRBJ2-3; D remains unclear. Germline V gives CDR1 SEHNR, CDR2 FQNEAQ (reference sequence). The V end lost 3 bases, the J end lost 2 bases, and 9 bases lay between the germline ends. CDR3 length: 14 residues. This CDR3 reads CASSFQQYTDTQYF. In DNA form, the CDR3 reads TGTGCCAGCAGCTTCCAACAGTACACAGATACGCAGTATTTT.

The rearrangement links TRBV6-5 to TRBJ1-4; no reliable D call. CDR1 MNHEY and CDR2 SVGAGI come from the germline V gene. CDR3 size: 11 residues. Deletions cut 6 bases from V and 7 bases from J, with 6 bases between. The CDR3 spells CASRDGEKLFF. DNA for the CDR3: TGTGCCAGCAGAGACGGTGAAAAACTGTTTTTT.

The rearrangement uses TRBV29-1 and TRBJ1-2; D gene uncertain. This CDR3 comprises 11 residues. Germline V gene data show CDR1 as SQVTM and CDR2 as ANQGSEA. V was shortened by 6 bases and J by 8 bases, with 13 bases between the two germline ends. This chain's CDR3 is CSVRQLEGYTF. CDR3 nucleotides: TGCAGCGTCCGGCAATTGGAGGGCTACACCTTC.

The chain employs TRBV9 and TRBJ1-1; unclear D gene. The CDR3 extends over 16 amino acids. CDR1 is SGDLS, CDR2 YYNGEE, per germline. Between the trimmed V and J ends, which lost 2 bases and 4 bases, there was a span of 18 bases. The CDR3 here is CASSVGWGSTGTEAFF. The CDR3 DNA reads TGTGCCAGCAGCGTCGGATGGGGTTCCACGGGCACTGAAGCTTTCTTT.

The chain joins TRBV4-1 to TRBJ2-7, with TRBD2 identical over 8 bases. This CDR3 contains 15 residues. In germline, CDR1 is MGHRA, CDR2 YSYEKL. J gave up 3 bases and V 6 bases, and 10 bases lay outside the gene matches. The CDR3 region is CASSQSLAEDYEQYF. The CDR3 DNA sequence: TGCGCCAGCAGTCAGTCACTAGCGGAGGACTACGAGCAGTACTTC.

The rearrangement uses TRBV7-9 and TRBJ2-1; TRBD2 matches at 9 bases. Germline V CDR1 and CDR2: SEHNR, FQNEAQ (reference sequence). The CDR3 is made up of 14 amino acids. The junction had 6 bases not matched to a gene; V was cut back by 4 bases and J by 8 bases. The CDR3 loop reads CASSSQREVDEQFF. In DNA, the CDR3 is TGTGCCAGCAGCTCTCAGCGGGAGGTCGATGAGCAGTTCTTC.

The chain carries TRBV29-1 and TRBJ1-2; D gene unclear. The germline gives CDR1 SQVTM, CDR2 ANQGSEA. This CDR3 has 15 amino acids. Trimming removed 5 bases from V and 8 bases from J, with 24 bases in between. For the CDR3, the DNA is TGCAGCGTTCCCCTCACTAAGGAGGCGTATTCCGGCTACACCTTC. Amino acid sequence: CSVPLTKEAYSGYTF.

The CDR3 DNA follows: TGTGCCAGCAGTTTATACCGGACAGGGGTAGAGACCCAGTACTTC. Protein: CASSLYRTGVETQYF. The J gene is TRBJ2-5, the V gene TRBV27; the match to TRBD1 covers 9 bases. The ends lost 1 base at V and 4 bases at J; junction bases unmatched: 4. Germline CDR1 and CDR2: MNHEY and SMNVEV (reference sequence). This CDR3 contains 15 residues.

The chain's CDR3 is CASSVGPSGSLDTDTQYF. As DNA, the CDR3 is TGTGCCAGCAGCGTAGGTCCTAGCGGGAGCCTTGACACAGATACGCAGTATTTT. V usage is TRBV9 and J usage is TRBJ2-3, with 10 bases that match TRBD2. This CDR3 has 18 amino acids. Germline CDR1 and CDR2: SGDLS and YYNGEE. Trimming cost V 0 bases and J 2 bases; bases outside gene matches: 9.

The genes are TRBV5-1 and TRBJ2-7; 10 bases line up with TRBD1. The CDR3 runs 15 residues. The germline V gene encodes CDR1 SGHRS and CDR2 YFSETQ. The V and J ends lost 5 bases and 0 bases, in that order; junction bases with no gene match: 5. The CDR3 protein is CASRPGQGNSYEQYF. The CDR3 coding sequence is TGCGCCAGCAGGCCGGGACAGGGGAACTCCTACGAGCAGTACTTC.

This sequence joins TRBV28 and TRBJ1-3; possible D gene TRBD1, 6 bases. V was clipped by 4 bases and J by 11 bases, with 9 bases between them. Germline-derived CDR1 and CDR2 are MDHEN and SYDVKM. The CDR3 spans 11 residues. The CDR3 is CASSYRDSIYF. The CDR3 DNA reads TGTGCCAGCAGTTACAGGGATTCCATATATTTT.

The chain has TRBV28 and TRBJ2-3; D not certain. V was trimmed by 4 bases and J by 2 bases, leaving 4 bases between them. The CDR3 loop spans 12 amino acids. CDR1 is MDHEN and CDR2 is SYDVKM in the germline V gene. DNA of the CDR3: TGTGCCAGCAGTTACCCCACAGATACGCAGTATTTT. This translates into CASSYPTDTQYF.

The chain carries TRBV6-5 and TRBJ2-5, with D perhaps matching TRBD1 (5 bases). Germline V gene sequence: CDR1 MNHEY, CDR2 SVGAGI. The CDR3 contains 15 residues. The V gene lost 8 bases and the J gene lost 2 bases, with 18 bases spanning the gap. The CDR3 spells CASQQTVWRQETQYF. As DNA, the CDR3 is TGTGCCAGCCAACAGACAGTTTGGCGTCAAGAGACCCAGTACTTC.

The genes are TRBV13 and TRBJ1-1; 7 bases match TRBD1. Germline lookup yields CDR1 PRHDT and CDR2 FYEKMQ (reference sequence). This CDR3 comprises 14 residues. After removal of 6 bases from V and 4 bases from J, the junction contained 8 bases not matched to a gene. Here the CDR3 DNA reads TGTGCCAGCAGAGCTACAGGGGAGGTCACTGAAGCTTTCTTT. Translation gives CASRATGEVTEAFF.

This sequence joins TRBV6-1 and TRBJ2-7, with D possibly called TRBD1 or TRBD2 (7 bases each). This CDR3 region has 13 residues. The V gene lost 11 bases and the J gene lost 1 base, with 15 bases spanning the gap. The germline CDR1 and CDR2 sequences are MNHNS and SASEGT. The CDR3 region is CAGNRGGSYEQYF. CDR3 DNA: TGTGCCGGTAACAGGGGAGGGTCCTACGAGCAGTACTTC.

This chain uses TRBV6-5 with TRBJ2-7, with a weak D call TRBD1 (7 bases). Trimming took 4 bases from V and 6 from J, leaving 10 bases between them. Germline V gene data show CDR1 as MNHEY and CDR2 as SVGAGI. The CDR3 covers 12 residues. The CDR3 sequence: CASSSGGGEQYF. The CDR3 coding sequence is TGTGCCAGCAGTTCAGGGGGAGGCGAGCAGTACTTC.

The CDR3 here is CASSLLSSYEQYF. Written as DNA, the CDR3 is TGTGCCAGCAGCTTGCTGAGCTCCTACGAGCAGTACTTC. The chain employs TRBV5-5 and TRBJ2-7, with D unresolved. The ends were cut back, 1 base at V and 0 bases at J, with 5 bases in the middle. Germline V gene data show CDR1 as SGHKS and CDR2 as YYEKEE (reference sequence). The CDR3 extends over 13 amino acids.

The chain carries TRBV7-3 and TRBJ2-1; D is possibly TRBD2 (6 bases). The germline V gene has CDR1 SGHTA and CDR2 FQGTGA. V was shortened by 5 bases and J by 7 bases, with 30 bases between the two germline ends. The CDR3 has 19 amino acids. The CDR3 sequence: CASSPPLALGSYGANEQFF. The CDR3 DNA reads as TGTGCCAGCAGCCCACCTCTGGCCCTCGGGAGTTACGGGGCTAATGAGCAGTTCTTC.

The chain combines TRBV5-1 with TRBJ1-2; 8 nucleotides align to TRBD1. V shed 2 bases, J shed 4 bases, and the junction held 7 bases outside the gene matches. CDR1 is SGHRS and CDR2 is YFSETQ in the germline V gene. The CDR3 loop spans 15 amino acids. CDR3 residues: CASSFGQGPGYGYTF. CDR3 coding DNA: TGCGCCAGCAGCTTCGGACAGGGACCGGGCTATGGCTACACCTTC. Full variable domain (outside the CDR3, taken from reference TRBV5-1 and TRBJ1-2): KAGVTQTPRYLIKTRGQQVTLSCSPISGHRSVSWYQQTPGQGLQFLFEYFSETQRNKGNFPGRFSGRQFSNSRSEMNVSTLELGDSALYLCASSFGQGPGYGYTFGSGTRLTVV.

The CDR3 sequence is CASRIGGLAGAVLNEQFF. The CDR3 coding sequence is TGTGCCAGCAGAATTGGTGGACTAGCGGGAGCCGTCCTCAATGAGCAGTTCTTC. V and J are TRBV7-9 and TRBJ2-1; 13 nucleotides agree with TRBD2. Looked up from germline, CDR1 is SEHNR and CDR2 is FQNEAQ (reference sequence). This CDR3 region has 18 residues. The junction had 14 bases not matched to a gene; V was cut back by 6 bases and J by 6 bases.

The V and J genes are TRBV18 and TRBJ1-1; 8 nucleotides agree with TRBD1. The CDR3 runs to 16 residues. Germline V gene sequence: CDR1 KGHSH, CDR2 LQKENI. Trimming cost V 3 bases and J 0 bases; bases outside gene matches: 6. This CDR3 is CASSPPGGLVNTEAFF. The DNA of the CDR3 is TGTGCCAGCTCACCCCCAGGGGGCTTGGTGAACACTGAAGCTTTCTTT.

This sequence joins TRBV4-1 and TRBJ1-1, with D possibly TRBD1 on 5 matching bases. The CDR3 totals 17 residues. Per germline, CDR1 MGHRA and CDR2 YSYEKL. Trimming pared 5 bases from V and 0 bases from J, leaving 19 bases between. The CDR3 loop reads CASSGGWVRNMNTEAFF. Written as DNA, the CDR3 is TGCGCCAGCAGCGGGGGGTGGGTCAGAAATATGAACACTGAAGCTTTCTTT.

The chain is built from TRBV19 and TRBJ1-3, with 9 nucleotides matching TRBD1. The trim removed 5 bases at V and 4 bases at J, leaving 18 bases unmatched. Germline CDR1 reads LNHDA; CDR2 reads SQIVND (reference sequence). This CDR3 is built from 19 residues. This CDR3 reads CASSSRQGGLTRIGNTIYF. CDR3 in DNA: TGTGCCAGTAGTTCCCGACAGGGGGGCCTTACACGGATCGGAAACACCATATATTTT.

The CDR3 spells CASSGGTRDPEETQYF. The CDR3 DNA is TGTGCCAGCAGCGGAGGGACCCGGGACCCAGAAGAGACCCAGTACTTC. The rearrangement links TRBV16 to TRBJ2-5; a possible D gene is TRBD2 (6 bases). The CDR3 is 16 amino acids. Germline V gene data show CDR1 as KGHSY and CDR2 as FQNENV. Trimming shortened V by 5 bases and J by 3 bases, and 19 bases separated the two germline ends.